Presented here are 15 T cell receptor beta chains from one specimen sequenced in a study of cytomegalovirus exposure and HLA in healthy donors. Here immunoSEQ multiplex PCR was the method, and the copy in TCRdb shows in-frame clones only, minus some. The data contain 150,000 or so clones, roughly nine tenths of them singletons. The specimen was PBMCs. The receptors shown here come from a woman between 18 and 29 years old in good health and CMV-seropositive.

The rearrangement uses TRBV5-1 and TRBJ1-3; no clear D gene. The V gene lost 0 bases and the J gene lost 6 bases, with 10 bases spanning the gap. Germline V gives CDR1 SGHRS, CDR2 YFSETQ. The CDR3 contains 14 residues. The CDR3 sequence is CASSLDSPVNTIYF. DNA for the CDR3: TGCGCCAGCAGCTTGGACTCGCCGGTAAACACCATATATTTT.

V usage is TRBV6-4 and J usage is TRBJ1-4; 8 nucleotides line up with TRBD1. The germline CDR1 and CDR2 sequences are MRHNA and SNTAGT. V dropped 3 bases and J dropped 7; count of bases not matched to a gene: 7. This CDR3 is 15 amino acids long. For the CDR3, the DNA is TGTGCCAGCAGTGAACGGACAGGGCGAGGTGAAAAACTGTTTTTT. It encodes CASSERTGRGEKLFF.

The gene calls are TRBV5-6 and TRBJ2-2; TRBD1 agrees at 11 bases. This CDR3 contains 16 residues. Germline CDR1 reads SGHDT; CDR2 reads YYEEEE. V trimming: 4 bases; J trimming: 6 bases; junction bases outside the gene matches: 8. DNA for the CDR3: TGTGCCAGCAGCCCATGGACAGGGGGCGCCGCCGGGGAGCTGTTTTTT. Its protein product is CASSPWTGGAAGELFF.

The chain couples TRBV30 to TRBJ2-2; 9 bases fit TRBD1. CDR1 and CDR2 (germline): GTSNPN, SVGIG (reference sequence). The CDR3 has 13 residues. The ends lost 7 bases at V and 6 bases at J; junction bases unmatched: 6. Here the CDR3 DNA reads TGTGCCTTGGACAGGGGCAGTCCCGGGGAGCTGTTTTTT. This codes for CALDRGSPGELFF.

This chain's CDR3 is CASSLIFPQYNEQFF. In DNA, the CDR3 is TGTGCCAGCAGCTTAATATTTCCTCAGTACAATGAGCAGTTCTTC. The V and J genes are TRBV7-9 and TRBJ2-1; D is undetermined. The CDR3 extends over 15 amino acids. Germline assignment: CDR1 SEHNR and CDR2 FQNEAQ (reference sequence). Trimming cost V 2 bases and J 4 bases, with 12 bases left between them. The full variable domain, rest sourced from reference TRBV7-9 and TRBJ2-1, is DTGVSQNPRHKITKRGQNVTFRCDPISEHNRLYWYRQTLGQGPEFLTYFQNEAQLEKSRLLSDRFSAERPKGSFSTLEIQRTEQGDSAMYLCASSLIFPQYNEQFFGPGTRLTVL.

The chain has TRBV21-1 and TRBJ1-1. TRBV21-1 is designated a pseudogene. The CDR3 totals 13 residues. CDR3 region: CASSKVSGTEAFF. DNA for the CDR3: TGTGCCAGCAGCAAAGTTTCGGGAACTGAAGCTTTCTTT.

The chain is built from TRBV4-1 and TRBJ2-2; 9 bases are a match to TRBD2. Germline CDR1 and CDR2: MGHRA and YSYEKL. The CDR3 spans 17 residues. The J segment lost 5 bases and the V segment lost 2 bases, leaving 9 bases of the junction unmatched. The chain's CDR3 is CASSQILSGGGTGELFF. The CDR3 DNA reads TGCGCCAGCAGCCAAATTCTTAGCGGGGGTGGAACCGGGGAGCTGTTTTTT.

The rearrangement links TRBV30 to TRBJ1-2; 10 bases fit TRBD1. The CDR3 runs to 16 residues. Germline V gene data show CDR1 as GTSNPN and CDR2 as SVGIG (reference sequence). The trim removed 2 bases at V and 1 base at J, leaving 7 bases unmatched. The CDR3 spells CAWSKWDRGGNYGYTF. CDR3 DNA sequence: TGTGCCTGGAGTAAATGGGACAGGGGAGGTAACTATGGCTACACCTTC.

This sequence joins TRBV6-5 and TRBJ1-5, with D perhaps matching TRBD1 (5 bases). The germline V and J ends were trimmed by 4 bases and 4 bases, with 17 bases remaining between them. Germline V gene data show CDR1 as MNHEY and CDR2 as SVGAGI. The CDR3 has 16 residues. The chain's CDR3 is CASSSGGGLKNQPQHF. The CDR3 DNA sequence: TGTGCCAGCAGTTCTGGGGGAGGTTTAAAGAATCAGCCCCAGCATTTT.

The chain has TRBV6-6 and TRBJ1-3; no definite D call. V dropped 8 bases and J dropped 0 bases, with 8 bases sitting between them. This CDR3 is 13 amino acids long. The germline V gene encodes CDR1 MNHNY and CDR2 SVGAGI (reference sequence). The CDR3 sequence: CASRENSGNTIYF. DNA for the CDR3: TGTGCCAGCCGAGAGAACTCTGGAAACACCATATATTTT.

The V call is TRBV6-6, the J call TRBJ2-5; D unclear. The CDR3 is 14 amino acids. The ends were cut back, 6 bases at V and 2 bases at J, with 13 bases in the middle. Germline loops: CDR1 MNHNY, CDR2 SVGAGI (reference sequence). The CDR3 DNA reads TGTGCCAGCAGACCCCAGGCTACTCAAGAGACCCAGTACTTC. As protein: CASRPQATQETQYF.

The rearrangement uses TRBV28 and TRBJ2-7, with 7 positions matching TRBD1. With V trimmed by 7 bases and J by 2 bases, 11 bases remained unmatched. This CDR3 has 15 residues. The germline V gene has CDR1 MDHEN and CDR2 SYDVKM. The DNA for the CDR3 is TGTGCCAGCATAGGTAGGGGGCGCGAAACCTACGAGCAGTACTTC. It specifies CASIGRGRETYEQYF.

The V gene is TRBV4-3, the J gene TRBJ1-4; 9 positions match TRBD1. Germline-derived CDR1 and CDR2 are LGHNA and YSLEER. With V trimmed by 4 bases and J by 7 bases, 7 bases remained unmatched. There are 15 residues in the CDR3. This CDR3 is CASSRTDRGSEKLFF. Here the CDR3 DNA reads TGCGCCAGCAGCCGTACGGACAGGGGTAGTGAAAAACTGTTTTTT.

The rearrangement links TRBV7-9 to TRBJ2-1; 9 nucleotides align to TRBD1. CDR1 and CDR2 (germline): SEHNR, FQNEAQ (reference sequence). With V trimmed by 2 bases and J by 7 bases, 9 bases remained unmatched. The CDR3 sequence is 16 residues long. The CDR3 nucleotides are TGTGCCAGCAGCTTAAGTTTAGGACAGGGGTTGAATGAGCAGTTCTTC. Protein: CASSLSLGQGLNEQFF.

J is TRBJ1-1 and V is TRBV30, with TRBD1 matching over 8 bases. After removal of 3 bases from V and 5 bases from J, the junction contained 8 bases not matched to a gene. The CDR3 contains 14 residues. Germline V gene lookup returns CDR1 GTSNPN and CDR2 SVGIG (reference sequence). CDR3 protein: CAWRTTGGGTEAFF. CDR3 in DNA: TGTGCCTGGAGGACTACAGGGGGTGGGACTGAAGCTTTCTTT.